A single sample is the source of the 9 T cell receptor beta chains below, sequenced in a study of T cell changes during pregnancy in multiple sclerosis. Generated by immunoSEQ multiplex PCR, the TCRdb table keeps only in-frame clones and is missing some. The sample holds tens of thousands of clones, approximately 92% seen once. Here the sequenced sample was peripheral blood, taken after pregnancy. The source of these receptors is a female donor with multiple sclerosis, enrolled in a pregnancy study.

The rearrangement uses TRBV5-1 and TRBJ1-1; a weak D match, TRBD1 (5 bases). The V and J ends lost 2 bases and 6 bases respectively, with 14 bases between them. The CDR3 has 14 amino acids. Germline V gives CDR1 SGHRS, CDR2 YFSETQ. CDR3 in DNA: TGCGCCAGCAGCTTTCTAGGTGGGGGGGCTGAAGCTTTCTTT. Translation: CASSFLGGGAEAFF. The entire variable domain, with the rest obtained from reference TRBV5-1 and TRBJ1-1, is as follows: KAGVTQTPRYLIKTRGQQVTLSCSPISGHRSVSWYQQTPGQGLQFLFEYFSETQRNKGNFPGRFSGRQFSNSRSEMNVSTLELGDSALYLCASSFLGGGAEAFFGQGTRLTVV.

The CDR3 sequence: CASSFGGRSSYEQYF. The DNA of the CDR3 is TGTGCCAGCAGCTTTGGGGGCAGGAGCTCCTACGAGCAGTACTTC. V gene TRBV5-6 combines with J gene TRBJ2-7; TRBD1 might be the D (6 bases). Trimming took 2 bases from V and 0 from J, leaving 12 bases between them. The length of the CDR3 is 15 residues. The germline gives CDR1 SGHDT, CDR2 YYEEEE.

This chain links TRBV11-2 with TRBJ2-1; 7 positions match TRBD1. The trim removed 4 bases at V and 10 bases at J, leaving 19 bases unmatched. CDR3 length: 17 residues. CDR1 SGHAT and CDR2 FQNNGV come from the germline V gene. CDR3 nucleotides: TGTGCCAGCAGCTCCCCCACCCGGGACAGCTTCAATTTCGAGCAGTTCTTC. This sequence encodes CASSSPTRDSFNFEQFF.

This clone appeared once. V is TRBV4-3 and J is TRBJ1-2, with a possible D match to TRBD1 (5 bases). The V end was cut by 0 bases, the J end by 8 bases, with 16 bases between. Germline CDR1 and CDR2: LGHNA and YSLEER. CDR3 length: 15 amino acids. Written as DNA, the CDR3 is TGCGCCAGCAGCCAAGATCTCGGCCAGGGTGACGGCTACACCTTC. Amino acid sequence: CASSQDLGQGDGYTF.

The chain recombines TRBV30 with TRBJ2-2; TRBD1 matches 7 bases. V gave up 4 bases and J gave up 5 bases; unmatched junction bases: 7. CDR1 is GTSNPN and CDR2 is SVGIG in the germline V gene (reference sequence). This CDR3 contains 14 residues. CDR3 sequence (DNA): TGTGCCTGGACCCGGGGACAGCGAACCGGGGAGCTGTTTTTT. Protein product: CAWTRGQRTGELFF.

This chain uses TRBV11-1 with TRBJ1-1, with D possibly matching TRBD1 (5 bases). V dropped 6 bases and J dropped 6 bases, with 11 bases sitting between them. The germline gives CDR1 SGHAT, CDR2 FQDESV (reference sequence). This CDR3 region has 12 residues. The CDR3 loop is CASRPTGSEAFF. The CDR3 region has the DNA TGTGCCAGCAGGCCCACAGGTTCTGAAGCTTTCTTT.

This chain links TRBV30 with TRBJ2-3; no clear D gene. Trimming left V 1 base short and J 8 bases short, with 10 bases between. Germline values: CDR1 GTSNPN, CDR2 SVGIG (reference sequence). This CDR3 is 12 amino acids long. The CDR3 region is CAWSAPSGTQYF. CDR3 nucleotide sequence: TGTGCCTGGAGTGCGCCCTCAGGTACGCAGTATTTT.

This rearrangement joins TRBV18 to TRBJ2-7, with 9 bases identical to TRBD1. This CDR3 spans 14 amino acids. Germline CDR1 reads KGHSH; CDR2 reads LQKENI. With V trimmed by 3 bases and J by 5 bases, 5 bases remained unmatched. Here the CDR3 DNA reads TGTGCCAGCTCACCTCGGGGACAGGGTGACGAGCAGTACTTC. Translated: CASSPRGQGDEQYF.

Here the CDR3 reads CAWSVGGSYNEQFF. CDR3 DNA: TGTGCCTGGAGTGTAGGGGGCTCCTACAATGAGCAGTTCTTC. This chain uses TRBV30 with TRBJ2-1, with a weak D call TRBD1 (6 bases). Germline V gene data show CDR1 as GTSNPN and CDR2 as SVGIG (reference sequence). The CDR3 covers 14 residues. V lost 0 bases and J 0 bases, leaving 6 bases between the germline ends.